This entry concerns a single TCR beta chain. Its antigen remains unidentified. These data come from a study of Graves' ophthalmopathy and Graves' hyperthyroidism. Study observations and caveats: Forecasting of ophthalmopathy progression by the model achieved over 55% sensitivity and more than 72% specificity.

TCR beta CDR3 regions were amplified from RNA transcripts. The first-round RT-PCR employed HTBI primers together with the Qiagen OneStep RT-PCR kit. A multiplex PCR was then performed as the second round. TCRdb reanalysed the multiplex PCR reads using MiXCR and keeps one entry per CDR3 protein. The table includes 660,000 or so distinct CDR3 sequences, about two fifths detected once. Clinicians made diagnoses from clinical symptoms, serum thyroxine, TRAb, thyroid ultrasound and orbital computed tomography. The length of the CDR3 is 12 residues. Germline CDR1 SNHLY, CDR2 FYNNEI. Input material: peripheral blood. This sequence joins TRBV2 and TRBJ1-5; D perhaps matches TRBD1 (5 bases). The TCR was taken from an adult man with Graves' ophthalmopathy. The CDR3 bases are TGTGCTAGAGGGGCGGACTATCAGCCCCAGCATTTT. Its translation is CARGADYQPQHF. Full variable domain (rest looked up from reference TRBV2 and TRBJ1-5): EPEVTQTPSHQVTQMGQEVILRCVPISNHLYFYWYRQILGQKVEFLVSFYNNEISEKSEIFDDQFSVERPDGSNFTLKIRSTKLEDSAMYFCARGADYQPQHFGDGTRLSIL.